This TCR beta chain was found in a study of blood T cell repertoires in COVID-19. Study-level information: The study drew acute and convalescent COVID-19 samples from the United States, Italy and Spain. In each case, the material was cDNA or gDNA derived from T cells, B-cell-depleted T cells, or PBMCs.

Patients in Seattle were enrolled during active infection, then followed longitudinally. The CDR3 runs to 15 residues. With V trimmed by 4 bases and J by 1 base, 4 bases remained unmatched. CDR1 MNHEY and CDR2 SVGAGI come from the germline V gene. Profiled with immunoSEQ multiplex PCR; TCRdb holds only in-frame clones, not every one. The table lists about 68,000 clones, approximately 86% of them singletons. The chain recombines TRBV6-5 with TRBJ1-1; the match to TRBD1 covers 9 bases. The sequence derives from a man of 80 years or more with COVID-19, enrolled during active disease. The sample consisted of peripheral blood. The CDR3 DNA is TGTGCCAGCAGTTTACAGGGGGCGAGGAACACTGAAGCTTTCTTT. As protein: CASSLQGARNTEAFF.